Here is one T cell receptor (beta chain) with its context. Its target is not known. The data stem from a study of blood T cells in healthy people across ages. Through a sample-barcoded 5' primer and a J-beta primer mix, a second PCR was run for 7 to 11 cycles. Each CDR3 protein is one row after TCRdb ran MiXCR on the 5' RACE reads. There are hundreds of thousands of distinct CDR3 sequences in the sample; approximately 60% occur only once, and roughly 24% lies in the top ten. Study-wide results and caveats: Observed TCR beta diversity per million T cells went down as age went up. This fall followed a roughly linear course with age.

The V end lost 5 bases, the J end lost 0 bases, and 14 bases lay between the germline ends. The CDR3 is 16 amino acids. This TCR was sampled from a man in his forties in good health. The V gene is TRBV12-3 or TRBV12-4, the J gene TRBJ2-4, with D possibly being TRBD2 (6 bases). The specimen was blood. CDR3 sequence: CASSLDGLLAKNIQYF. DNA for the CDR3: TGTGCCAGCAGTCTAGACGGACTACTAGCCAAAAACATTCAGTACTTC.